The clone carrying this T cell receptor (beta chain) was observed a few times. This CDR3 is 13 amino acids long. Germline V gives CDR1 SQVTM, CDR2 ANQGSEA. Deletions cut 5 bases from V and 5 bases from J, with 12 bases between. TCRdb itself ran the 5' RACE reads through MiXCR, one entry per CDR3 protein. The sample has fewer than 80,000 distinct CDR3 sequences; roughly 22% are singletons. The gene calls are TRBV29-1 and TRBJ1-4, with D possibly TRBD1 on 5 matching bases. The receptor was isolated from a female donor with breast cancer. Sequencing was done on a sample of memory CD4+ T cells sorted from a lymph node. Documented subset: memory CD4+ T cells, CD4+CD45RO+CD25-. The CDR3 nucleotides are TGCAGCGTTATCCCAGGGCTAAATGAAAAACTGTTTTTT. Amino acids: CSVIPGLNEKLFF.